One T cell receptor (beta chain) is described in this entry. Its target is unknown. The PCR contained 60 Vbeta and 13 Jbeta primers. TCRdb's copy holds only in-frame clones and misses some; the assay was immunoSEQ multiplex PCR. This repertoire shows 190,000 or so clones, around three quarters found once; its top ten account for 0.65%. With 2 bases clipped from V and 7 bases from J, the junction kept 6 bases outside the gene matches. The CDR3 sequence is 16 residues long. The germline CDR1 and CDR2 sequences are SGDLS and YYNGEE. This entry is derived from a study of cytomegalovirus exposure and HLA in healthy donors. Broader study findings: From TCR beta sequences, most subjects' HLA-A and HLA-B alleles were reportedly predicted accurately. In vitro, a few CMV-associated chains proved specific for CMV antigens.

Sequenced sample: PBMCs. V is TRBV9 and J is TRBJ2-2; 12 bases fit TRBD2. The TCR sequence derives from a boy between 10 and 17 years old in good health and CMV-seronegative. As DNA, the CDR3 is TGTGCCAGCAGCGTCTCCGGGACTAGCGGGTTCGGGGAGCTGTTTTTT. Translated, it gives CASSVSGTSGFGELFF.